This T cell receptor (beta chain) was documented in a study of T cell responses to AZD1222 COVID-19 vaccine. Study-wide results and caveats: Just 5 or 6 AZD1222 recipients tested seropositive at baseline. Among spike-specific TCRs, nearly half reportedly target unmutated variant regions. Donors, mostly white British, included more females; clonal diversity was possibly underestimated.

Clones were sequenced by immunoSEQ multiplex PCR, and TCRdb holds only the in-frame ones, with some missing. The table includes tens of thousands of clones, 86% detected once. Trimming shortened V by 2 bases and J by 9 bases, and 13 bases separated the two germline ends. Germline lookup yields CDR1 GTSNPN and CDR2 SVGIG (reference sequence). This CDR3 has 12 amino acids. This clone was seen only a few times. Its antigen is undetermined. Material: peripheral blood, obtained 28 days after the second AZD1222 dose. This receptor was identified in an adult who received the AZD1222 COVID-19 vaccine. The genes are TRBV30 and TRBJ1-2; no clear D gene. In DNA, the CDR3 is TGTGCCTGGAGTAGCTACGATCGAAGCTACACCTTC. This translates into CAWSSYDRSYTF.